Each of the 5 T cell receptor beta chains below was sequenced from the same sample in a study of beta chain features in type 1 diabetes. Isolated RNA was reverse transcribed in full, so expressed TCRB transcripts were sequenced. Sequenced by immunoSEQ multiplex PCR; TCRdb stores in-frame clones only, minus some. The profile shows around 250,000 clones, around 68% of them singletons. The specimen sequenced was naive CD4+ T cells from blood. These receptors were taken from a man aged 25-40 years in good health.

This chain uses TRBV13 with TRBJ2-7, with TRBD2 matching over 7 bases. Germline values: CDR1 PRHDT, CDR2 FYEKMQ (reference sequence). There are 16 residues in the CDR3. The V gene end was trimmed by 6 bases and the J gene end by 0 bases; junction bases not matched to a gene: 11. The CDR3 DNA is TGTGCCAGCAGGAAACCGAGCGGGAAGAGCTCCTACGAGCAGTACTTC. Its translation is CASRKPSGKSSYEQYF.

The CDR3 here is CASSPWDRGKGEAFF. DNA of the CDR3: TGTGCCAGCAGCCCCTGGGACAGGGGAAAGGGTGAAGCTTTCTTT. The genes are TRBV14 and TRBJ1-1, with 10 bases fitting TRBD1. CDR1 and CDR2 from the germline V gene are SGHDN and FVKESK. The CDR3 has 15 amino acids. V was pared by 4 bases and J by 7 bases, with 9 bases of the junction left unmatched.

This clone was seen only once. The chain employs TRBV10-3 and TRBJ2-7; unclear D gene. Trimming stripped 0 bases from V and 6 bases from J, with 9 bases between. This CDR3 is 13 amino acids long. The germline gives CDR1 ENHRY, CDR2 SYGVKD. For the CDR3, the DNA is TGTGCCATCAGTGAGTCGAAGGAGCTCGAGCAGTACTTC. This translates into CAISESKELEQYF.

The chain combines TRBV4-3 with TRBJ2-3; D is uncertain. With 0 bases removed from V and 6 bases from J, the gap between germline ends came to 10 bases. The CDR3 has 14 amino acids. The germline V gene has CDR1 LGHNA and CDR2 YSLEER. In nucleotides, the CDR3 is TGCGCCAGCAGCCAAGAAGAGATGGGGGATACGCAGTATTTT. It translates to CASSQEEMGDTQYF.

The rearrangement links TRBV6-5 to TRBJ1-1; D gene unclear. Germline CDR1 reads MNHEY; CDR2 reads SVGAGI. V lost 4 bases, J lost 1 base, and 13 bases lay in between. The CDR3 runs 15 residues. The CDR3 DNA is TGTGCCAGCAGTTCACTCAGGCTCCCGAACACTGAAGCTTTCTTT. Translating it yields CASSSLRLPNTEAFF.